This TCR beta chain was identified during a study of blood T cell repertoires in COVID-19. Study context: The cDNA or gDNA used as material had been derived from T cells, B-cell-depleted T cells, or PBMCs.

Germline-derived CDR1 and CDR2 are SGHVS and FQNEAQ. CDR3 length: 15 residues. J was trimmed by 5 bases and V by 5 bases; bases with no gene match: 5. Original processing notes: Scientists estimated how many nucleated cells there were by amplifying reference gene primers. Produced via immunoSEQ multiplex PCR; TCRdb's table is partial and in-frame only. Clone size and the V and J calls come from that table; the DNA yielded D and trimming. The profile shows 300,000 to 400,000 clones, roughly 85% of them singletons. The chain uses TRBV7-8 and TRBJ2-2; 10 bases are shared with TRBD1. The sample comprised PBMCs or T cells enriched from blood (not recorded which). The receptor was derived from a woman between 35 and 50 years old with acute COVID-19. The CDR3 is CASSTRQGATGELFF. As DNA, the CDR3 is TGTGCCAGCAGCACGAGACAGGGGGCGACCGGGGAGCTGTTTTTT.